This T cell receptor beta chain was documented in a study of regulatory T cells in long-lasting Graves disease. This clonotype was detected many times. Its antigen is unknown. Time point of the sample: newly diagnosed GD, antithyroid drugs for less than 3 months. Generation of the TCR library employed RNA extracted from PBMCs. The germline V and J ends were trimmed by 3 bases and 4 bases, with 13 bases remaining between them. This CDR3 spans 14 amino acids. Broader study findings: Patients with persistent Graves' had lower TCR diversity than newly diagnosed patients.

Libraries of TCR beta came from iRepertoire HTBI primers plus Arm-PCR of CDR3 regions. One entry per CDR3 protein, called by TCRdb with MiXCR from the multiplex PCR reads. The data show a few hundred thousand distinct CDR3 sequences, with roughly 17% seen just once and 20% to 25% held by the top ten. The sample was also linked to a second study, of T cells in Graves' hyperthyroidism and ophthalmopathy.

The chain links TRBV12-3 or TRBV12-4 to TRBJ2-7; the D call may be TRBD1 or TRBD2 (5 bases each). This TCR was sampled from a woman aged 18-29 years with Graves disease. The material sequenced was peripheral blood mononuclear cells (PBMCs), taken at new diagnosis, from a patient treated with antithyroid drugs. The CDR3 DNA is TGTGCCAGCAGTTTTCCCGGGACGGGGTACGAGCAGTACTTC. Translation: CASSFPGTGYEQYF.